The present T cell receptor beta chain was sequenced within a study of OX40 agonist ivuxolimab in advanced cancers. From germline, CDR1 is SGHTA and CDR2 FQGNSA. CDR3 length: 13 residues. The V gene end was trimmed by 6 bases and the J gene end by 9 bases; junction bases not matched to a gene: 6. Data came from immunoSEQ multiplex PCR; TCRdb stores just in-frame clones and leaves some out. The sample shows just over 50,000 clones, 80% to 85% of them seen only once. The specimen was CD4+ or CD8+ T cells sorted from blood, collected in a trial of the OX40 agonist ivuxolimab. The sequence was obtained from an adult with an advanced solid tumor such as melanoma, head and neck, liver or kidney cancer. The chain is built from TRBV7-2 and TRBJ2-1; 9 nucleotides line up with TRBD2. The CDR3 is CASRPGTSPEQFF. The CDR3 coding sequence is TGTGCCAGCAGACCCGGGACTAGCCCTGAGCAGTTCTTC.